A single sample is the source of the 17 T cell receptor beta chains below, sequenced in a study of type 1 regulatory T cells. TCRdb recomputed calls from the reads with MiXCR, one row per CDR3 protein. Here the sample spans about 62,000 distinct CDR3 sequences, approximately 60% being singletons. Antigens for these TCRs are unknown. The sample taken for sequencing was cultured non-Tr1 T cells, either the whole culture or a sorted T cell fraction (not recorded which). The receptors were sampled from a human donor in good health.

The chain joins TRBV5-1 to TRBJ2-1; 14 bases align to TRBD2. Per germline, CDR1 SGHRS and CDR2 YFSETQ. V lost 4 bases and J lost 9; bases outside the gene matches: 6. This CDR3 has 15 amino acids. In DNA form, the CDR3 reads TGCGCCAGCAGCAAGGGACTAGCGGGAGACGGTGAGCAGTTCTTC. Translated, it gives CASSKGLAGDGEQFF.

DNA of the CDR3: TGTGCCTCCCAACAGGGGGCTGATAGGGACAACGTCCTGACTTTC. It is translated as CASQQGADRDNVLTF. J is TRBJ2-6 and V is TRBV19; 9 nucleotides match TRBD1. CDR1 LNHDA and CDR2 SQIVND come from the germline V gene (reference sequence). The ends lost 11 bases at V and 9 bases at J; junction bases unmatched: 14. The CDR3 consists of 15 residues.

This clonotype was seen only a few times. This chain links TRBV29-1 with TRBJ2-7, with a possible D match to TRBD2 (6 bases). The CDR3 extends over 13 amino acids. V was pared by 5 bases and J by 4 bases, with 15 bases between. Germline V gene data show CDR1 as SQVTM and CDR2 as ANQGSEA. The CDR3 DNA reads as TGCAGCGTTTTCGGAACTAGCACTTACGAGCAGTACTTC. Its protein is CSVFGTSTYEQYF.

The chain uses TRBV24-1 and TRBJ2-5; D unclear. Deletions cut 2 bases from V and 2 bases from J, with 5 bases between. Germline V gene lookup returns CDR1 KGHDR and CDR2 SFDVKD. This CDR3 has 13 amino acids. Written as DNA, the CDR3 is TGTGCCACCAGTGATTATTATCAAGAGACCCAGTACTTC. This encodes CATSDYYQETQYF.

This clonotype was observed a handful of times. DNA for the CDR3: TGTGCCAGCAGTTTGTTGGGACAGGGGGCAGGGGAGCAGTACTTC. Translating gives CASSLLGQGAGEQYF. The chain recombines TRBV28 with TRBJ2-7, with 12 bases lining up with TRBD1. Germline trimming cut 3 bases from V and 7 bases from J; bases unmatched to any gene: 7. Germline CDR1 is MDHEN and CDR2 is SYDVKM. The CDR3 sequence is 15 residues long.

CDR3 nucleotides: TGTGCCTATCCGGGACTGGTGAACACCGGGGAGCTGTTTTTT. It encodes CAYPGLVNTGELFF. The V call is TRBV30, the J call TRBJ2-2, with D possibly TRBD2 on 6 matching bases. The CDR3 is 14 amino acids. With 7 bases removed from V and 1 base from J, the gap between germline ends came to 13 bases. Germline CDR1 reads GTSNPN; CDR2 reads SVGIG (reference sequence).

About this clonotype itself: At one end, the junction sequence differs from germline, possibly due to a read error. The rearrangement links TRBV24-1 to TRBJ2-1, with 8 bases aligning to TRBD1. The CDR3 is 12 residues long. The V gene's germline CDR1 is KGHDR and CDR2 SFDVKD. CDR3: CATSDSDRAKVF. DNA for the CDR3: TGTGCCACCAGTGATTCGGACAGGGCGAAAGTCTTC.

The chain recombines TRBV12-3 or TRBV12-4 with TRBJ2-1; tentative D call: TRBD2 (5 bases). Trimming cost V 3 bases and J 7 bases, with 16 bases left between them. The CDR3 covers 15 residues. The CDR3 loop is CASSLGAALKNEQFF. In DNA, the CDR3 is TGTGCCAGCAGTTTGGGAGCCGCCCTAAAGAATGAGCAGTTCTTC.

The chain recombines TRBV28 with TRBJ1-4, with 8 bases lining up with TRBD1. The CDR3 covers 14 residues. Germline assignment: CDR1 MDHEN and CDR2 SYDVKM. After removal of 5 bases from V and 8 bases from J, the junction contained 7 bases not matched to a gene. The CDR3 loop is CASSRQGRLEKLFF. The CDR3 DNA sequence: TGTGCCAGCAGTCGACAGGGGAGGTTGGAAAAACTGTTTTTT.

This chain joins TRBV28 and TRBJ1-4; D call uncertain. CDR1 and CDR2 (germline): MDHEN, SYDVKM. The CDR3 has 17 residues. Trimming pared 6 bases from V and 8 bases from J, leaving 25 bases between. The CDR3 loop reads CASSPLSYTQKREKLFF. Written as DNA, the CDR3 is TGTGCCAGCAGCCCTCTATCATACACCCAGAAAAGAGAAAAACTGTTTTTT.

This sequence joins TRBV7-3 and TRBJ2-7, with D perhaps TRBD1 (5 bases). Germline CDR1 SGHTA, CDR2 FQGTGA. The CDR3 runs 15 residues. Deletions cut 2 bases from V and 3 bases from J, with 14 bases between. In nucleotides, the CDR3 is TGTGCCAGCAGCTTAGGGGCAGAGACGAACTACGAGCAGTACTTC. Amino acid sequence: CASSLGAETNYEQYF.

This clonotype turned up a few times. The CDR3 loop is CATRTGTSEPNEQFF. The CDR3 DNA reads as TGTGCCACCAGAACCGGGACTAGCGAACCAAATGAGCAGTTCTTC. The chain employs TRBV24-1 and TRBJ2-1; 10 positions match TRBD2. The CDR3 totals 15 residues. Germline assignment: CDR1 KGHDR and CDR2 SFDVKD. Trimming at V came to 7 bases and at J to 7 bases, leaving 9 bases not matched to a gene.

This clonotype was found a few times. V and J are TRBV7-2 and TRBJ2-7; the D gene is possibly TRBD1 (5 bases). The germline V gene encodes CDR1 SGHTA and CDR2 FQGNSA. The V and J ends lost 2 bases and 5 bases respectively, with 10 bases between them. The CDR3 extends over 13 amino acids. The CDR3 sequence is CASSLFRRDEQYF. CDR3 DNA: TGTGCCAGCAGCTTATTCCGCAGGGACGAGCAGTACTTC. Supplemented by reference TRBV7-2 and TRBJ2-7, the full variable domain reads GAGVSQSPSNKVTEKGKDVELRCDPISGHTALYWYRQSLGQGLEFLIYFQGNSAPDKSGLPSDRFSAERTGGSVSTLTIQRTQQEDSAVYLCASSLFRRDEQYFGPGTRLTVT.

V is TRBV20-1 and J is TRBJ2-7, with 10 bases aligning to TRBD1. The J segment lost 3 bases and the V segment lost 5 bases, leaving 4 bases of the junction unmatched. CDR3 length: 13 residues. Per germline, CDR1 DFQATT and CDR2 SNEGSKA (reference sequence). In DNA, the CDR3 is TGCAGTGCTTGGGGACAGGGGTTCTACGAGCAGTACTTC. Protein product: CSAWGQGFYEQYF.

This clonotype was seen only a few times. The CDR3: CAISEPTGEGEKLFF. The CDR3 DNA is TGTGCCATCAGTGAGCCGACAGGGGAGGGTGAAAAACTGTTTTTT. This sequence joins TRBV10-3 and TRBJ1-4, with 8 nucleotides matching TRBD1. This CDR3 spans 15 amino acids. The ends lost 2 bases at V and 7 bases at J; junction bases unmatched: 6. Per germline, CDR1 ENHRY and CDR2 SYGVKD.

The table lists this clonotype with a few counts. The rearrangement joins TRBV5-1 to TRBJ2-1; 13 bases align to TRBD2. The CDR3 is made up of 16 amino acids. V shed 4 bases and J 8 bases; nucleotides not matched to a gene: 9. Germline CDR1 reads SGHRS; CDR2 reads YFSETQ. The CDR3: CASSRTSGSFSDEQFF. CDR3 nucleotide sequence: TGCGCCAGCAGCAGGACTAGCGGGAGCTTTAGCGATGAGCAGTTCTTC.

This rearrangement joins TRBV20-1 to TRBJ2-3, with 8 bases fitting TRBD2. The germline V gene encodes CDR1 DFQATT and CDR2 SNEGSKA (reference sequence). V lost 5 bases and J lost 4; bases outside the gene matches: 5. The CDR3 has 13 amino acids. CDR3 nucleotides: TGCAGTGCTTATCCGGGACTAGCAGATACGCAGTATTTT. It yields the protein CSAYPGLADTQYF.